These T cell receptor beta chains were read from a single sample in a study of blood T cell repertoires in COVID-19. Some clones are missing from TCRdb's copy, which holds only in-frame ones; the method was immunoSEQ multiplex PCR. Of 300,000 to 350,000 clones listed, about 90% were seen once; the top ten hold under 3%. The specimen sequenced was peripheral blood. The receptors stem from a woman younger than 45 with COVID-19, enrolled during active disease. CDR3s include the opening cysteine and the closing phenylalanine or tryptophan. The D gene is left open where the match is weak. Clone size is shown for a subset of rows, as once, few, many or a class of expanded clone.

J gene,D gene,V gene,clone size,CDR3 DNA,CDR3 protein
TRBJ2-5,NA,TRBV5-1,NA,TGCGCCAGCAGCTTGGACAGCTTTGGGGAGACCCAGTACTTC,CASSLDSFGETQYF
TRBJ1-4,NA,TRBV29-1,NA,TGCAGCGTTCAGGGGATAGGTGAAAAACTGTTTTTT,CSVQGIGEKLFF
TRBJ2-2,TRBD1,TRBV7-9,NA,TGTGCCAGCAGCCATAAAGGACAGGGTGTGGAGCTGTTTTTT,CASSHKGQGVELFF
TRBJ1-5,NA,TRBV5-5,once,TGTGCCAGCAGCTTGCGGGGTGATCAGCCCCAGCATTTT,CASSLRGDQPQHF
TRBJ1-4,TRBD1,TRBV5-1,NA,TGCGCCAGCAGAAGGGGACAGAGGACCCCAACTAATGAAAAACTGTTTTTT,CASRRGQRTPTNEKLFF
TRBJ1-4,NA,TRBV19,NA,TGTGCCAGTAGTGATCGGGGTCCTAATGAAAAACTGTTTTTT,CASSDRGPNEKLFF
TRBJ2-5,NA,TRBV3-1/TRBV3-2,NA,TGTGCCAGCAGCCAAGAGGGAGCCCTAGCGACCCAGTACTTC,CASSQEGALATQYF
TRBJ1-2,TRBD1,TRBV27,NA,TGTGCCAGCAGGAGACAGGGAGTTACCTATGGCTACACCTTC,CASRRQGVTYGYTF
TRBJ1-6,TRBD1,TRBV19,few,TGTGCCAGTAGTACCTGGGACAGGGGGACCCTCCACTTT,CASSTWDRGTLHF
TRBJ1-2,NA,TRBV6-6,NA,TGTGCCAGCAGTTACTTCCCCGGAGGCTATGGCTACACCTTC,CASSYFPGGYGYTF
TRBJ1-1,NA,TRBV5-1,NA,TGCGCCAGCAGCTTGGCCTCAGGGCCTGAAGCTTTCTTT,CASSLASGPEAFF
TRBJ2-5,TRBD2,TRBV5-4,NA,TGTGCCAGCAGCTTGACTAGCGGGAGGAGATCGGAGACCCAGTACTTC,CASSLTSGRRSETQYF
TRBJ1-1,NA,TRBV19,NA,TGTGCCAGTAGTACAGGGATTTTCACTGAAGCTTTCTTT,CASSTGIFTEAFF
TRBJ1-2,NA,TRBV6-4,NA,TGTGCCAGCAGTGACTCCGGGGGGCTCGACTATGGCTACACCTTC,CASSDSGGLDYGYTF
TRBJ1-5,NA,TRBV27,NA,TGTGCCACCAAGACGCTAGAAAATAGCAATCAGCCCCAGCATTTT,CATKTLENSNQPQHF
TRBJ1-2,NA,TRBV3-1/TRBV3-2,NA,TGTGCCAGCAGCCAAGCTTCCGGGTCTAACTATGGCTACACCTTC,CASSQASGSNYGYTF
TRBJ2-5,NA,TRBV7-9,NA,TGTGCCAGCAGCCCTGCCGGCGGGGTTGAGACCCAGTACTTC,CASSPAGGVETQYF
TRBJ2-1,TRBD2,TRBV5-1,NA,TGCGCCAGCAGCCACTTCCTAGCGGGAGGAGACAATGAGCAGTTCTTC,CASSHFLAGGDNEQFF
TRBJ1-3,NA,TRBV3-1/TRBV3-2,many,TGTGCCAGCAGCCAAGTAGCGGGGGACGGAAACACCATATATTTT,CASSQVAGDGNTIYF
TRBJ1-2,NA,TRBV11-2,NA,TGTGCCAGCAGCTTGAACCGAAGGGGAAAAGGCTACACCTTC,CASSLNRRGKGYTF
TRBJ1-2,NA,TRBV4-2,NA,TGTGCCAGCAGCCAAGCAGGGCCCTATGGCTACACCTTC,CASSQAGPYGYTF
TRBJ2-7,TRBD2,TRBV6-1,NA,TGTGCCAGCAGTGATACTAGCGGGAGCCACGAGCAGTACTTC,CASSDTSGSHEQYF
TRBJ2-5,NA,TRBV2,NA,TGTGCCAGCAGCGAAGTAGGACAGAAAGAGACCCAGTACTTC,CASSEVGQKETQYF